Below, 7 T cell receptor beta chains from the same sample are listed, as sequenced in a study of glioma-infiltrating T cells after dendritic cell vaccination. Stated time point: after dendritic cell vaccination, including at tumor progression/relapse. Sequencing was performed with immunoSEQ multiplex PCR; in TCRdb, only in-frame clones are kept and a portion is missing. Of approximately 85,000 clones listed, roughly 85% are singletons. The sample here was blood, taken after dendritic cell vaccination. The source is a human donor with glioblastoma.

The chain couples TRBV15 to TRBJ2-5; TRBD1 agrees at 9 bases. The germline V gene has CDR1 LNHNV and CDR2 YYDKDF (reference sequence). The CDR3 sequence is 14 residues long. Trimming removed 8 bases from V and 1 base from J; junction bases left unmatched: 5. This chain's CDR3 is CATQDRGFQETQYF. The CDR3 DNA sequence: TGTGCCACCCAGGACAGGGGATTCCAAGAGACCCAGTACTTC.

V gene TRBV19 combines with J gene TRBJ1-5, with D possibly being TRBD1 (5 bases). The V gene lost 2 bases and the J gene lost 0 bases, with 8 bases spanning the gap. There are 15 residues in the CDR3. Germline-derived CDR1 and CDR2 are LNHDA and SQIVND (reference sequence). The DNA of the CDR3 is TGTGCCAGTAGTATAAGGGGCAATAGCAATCAGCCCCAGCATTTT. Amino acid sequence: CASSIRGNSNQPQHF.

The sample holds a few counts of this clone. The V and J genes are TRBV7-8 and TRBJ2-7, with TRBD1 matching 7 bases. The CDR3 extends over 12 amino acids. Germline assignment: CDR1 SGHVS and CDR2 FQNEAQ. Trimming cost V 5 bases and J 10 bases; bases outside gene matches: 8. The CDR3 nucleotides read TGTGCCAGCAGCGCCCAGACAGGGTTTCAGTACTTC. The encoded protein is CASSAQTGFQYF.

The chain has TRBV2 and TRBJ2-3; 15 bases align to TRBD2. The CDR3 consists of 15 residues. Germline V CDR1 and CDR2: SNHLY, FYNNEI. Unmatched junction bases numbered 2, after V lost 4 bases and J lost 6 bases. CDR3 coding DNA: TGTGCCAGCAGTGTAGGACTAGCGGGGGGGGATACGCAGTATTTT. Residues: CASSVGLAGGDTQYF. The full variable domain, with the rest looked up from reference TRBV2 and TRBJ2-3, is EPEVTQTPSHQVTQMGQEVILRCVPISNHLYFYWYRQILGQKVEFLVSFYNNEISEKSEIFDDQFSVERPDGSNFTLKIRSTKLEDSAMYFCASSVGLAGGDTQYFGPGTRLTVL.

CDR3 amino acids: CASSAQGWMNTEAFF. DNA for the CDR3: TGTGCCAGTAGTGCACAGGGTTGGATGAACACTGAAGCTTTCTTT. This rearrangement joins TRBV19 to TRBJ1-1; weak D call: TRBD1 (6 bases). Germline assignment: CDR1 LNHDA and CDR2 SQIVND (reference sequence). There are 15 residues in the CDR3. The V gene lost 5 bases and the J gene lost 0 bases, with 13 bases spanning the gap.

J is TRBJ2-1 and V is TRBV6-1; 8 nucleotides agree with TRBD1. Germline V gives CDR1 MNHNS, CDR2 SASEGT. This CDR3 has 13 residues. The V gene end was trimmed by 6 bases and the J gene end by 8 bases; junction bases not matched to a gene: 6. CDR3: CASSRQGLDEQFF. CDR3 DNA sequence: TGTGCCAGCAGCAGACAGGGGTTAGATGAGCAGTTCTTC.

V is TRBV4-2 and J is TRBJ1-4, with 8 bases that match TRBD1. Germline V gene lookup returns CDR1 LGHNA and CDR2 YNFKEQ. The CDR3 sequence is 16 residues long. After removal of 3 bases from V and 2 bases from J, the junction contained 5 bases not matched to a gene. CDR3 bases: TGTGCCAGCAGCCAGTCTCAGGGGGCTACTAATGAAAAACTGTTTTTT. Translating gives CASSQSQGATNEKLFF.